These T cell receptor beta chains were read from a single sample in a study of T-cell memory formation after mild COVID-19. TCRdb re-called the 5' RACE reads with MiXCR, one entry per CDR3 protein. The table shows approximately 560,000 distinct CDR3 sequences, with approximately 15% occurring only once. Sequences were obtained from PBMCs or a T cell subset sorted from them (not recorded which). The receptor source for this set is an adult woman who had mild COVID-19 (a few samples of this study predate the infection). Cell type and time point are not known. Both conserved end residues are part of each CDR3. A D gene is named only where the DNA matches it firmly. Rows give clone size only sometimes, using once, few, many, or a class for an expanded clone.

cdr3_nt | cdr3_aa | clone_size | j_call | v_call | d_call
TGTGCCAGCAGTGGGGACAGGGGGCGGGATCAGCCCCAGCATTTT | CASSGDRGRDQPQHF | few | TRBJ1-5 | TRBV2 | TRBD1
TGTGCCAGCAGCCAAGAATTGAGCGGGGGGCGCCACGAGCAGTACTTC | CASSQELSGGRHEQYF | - | TRBJ2-7 | TRBV4-2 | TRBD2
TGTGCCACCAGCAGAGAGGACCCGGGGAGGCACGAGCAGTACTTC | CATSREDPGRHEQYF | few | TRBJ2-7 | TRBV15 | -
TGCGCCAGCAGCCAGGTCCGGACAGGGTTTCAGAATCAGCCCCAGCATTTT | CASSQVRTGFQNQPQHF | few | TRBJ1-5 | TRBV4-1 | TRBD1
TGTGCCACCAGTGCGGGACAGGGGCTAAGGCAGCCCCAGCATTTT | CATSAGQGLRQPQHF | once | TRBJ1-5 | TRBV24-1 | TRBD1
TGTGCCAGCAGCCCAGCAGTACTCGGCGAGCAGTACTTC | CASSPAVLGEQYF | few | TRBJ2-7 | TRBV7-2 | -
TGCGCCAGCACCACTGGACAGGGGGCCTACGAGCAGTACTTC | CASTTGQGAYEQYF | few | TRBJ2-7 | TRBV5-1 | TRBD1
TGTGCCAGCAGCCGCCGCCCAACAGATACGCAGTATTTT | CASSRRPTDTQYF | few | TRBJ2-3 | TRBV14 | -
TGTGCCAGCAGCCATCCAGGGACGGTGAACACTGAAGCTTTCTTT | CASSHPGTVNTEAFF | few | TRBJ1-1 | TRBV5-5 | -
TGTGCCAGCAGACTTAGCCGCCCACTGGGTGATTCACCCCTCCACTTT | CASRLSRPLGDSPLHF | - | TRBJ1-6 | TRBV12-3/TRBV12-4 | -